The sequence of this T cell receptor beta chain was determined in a study of control samples from healthy donors and cancer patients (dated by TCRdb to the early 2020s). Reading from cysteine to phenylalanine, the CDR3 counts 14 amino acids. The CDR3 DNA has 42 bases and is translated from base 1. Reading the germline V gene (reference sequence) gives CDR1 PRHDT and CDR2 FYEKMQ. V is cut by 1 base and J by 2 bases, and the space between the germline ends is 9 bases. The library was generated by the immunoSEQ multiplex PCR assay. TCRdb's version of the immuneACCESS table is confined to in-frame rearrangements and falls short of the full clone set. An unresolved V gene accounts for under half of the shortfall where checked; the remainder is of unknown origin. This sample is represented by approximately 84,000 clones; roughly 91% of them were singletons. Roughly 14% of the sample rests with the top ten.

A word on this clone: Its recognized antigen is unknown. The record has no base qualities; no much larger clone is one base away.

This clonotype was obtained from a man aged 25-40 years in good health. The sequenced material came from blood. The V and J segments used are TRBV13 and TRBJ2-7; the D gene is unclear. The CDR3 region reads CASSLEADTYEQYF. The bases read TGTGCCAGCAGCTTAGAGGCTGACACCTACGAGCAGTACTTC.